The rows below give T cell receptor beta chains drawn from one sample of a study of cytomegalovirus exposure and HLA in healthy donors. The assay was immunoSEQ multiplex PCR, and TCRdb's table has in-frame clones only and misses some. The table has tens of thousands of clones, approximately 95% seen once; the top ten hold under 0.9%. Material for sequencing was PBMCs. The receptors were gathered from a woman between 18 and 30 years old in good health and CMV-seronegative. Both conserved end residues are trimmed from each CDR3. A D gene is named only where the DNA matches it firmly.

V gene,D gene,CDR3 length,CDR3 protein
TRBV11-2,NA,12,ASSLVGQYNEQF
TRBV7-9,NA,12,ASSLGLGGYEQY
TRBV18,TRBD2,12,ASSPPGLAYEQY
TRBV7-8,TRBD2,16,ASSPRPSTSGVGETQY
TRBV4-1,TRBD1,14,ASSGQGAYSGNTIY
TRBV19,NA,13,ASSIHSRAQGEQY
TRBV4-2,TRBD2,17,ASSFPAPESSGRNYEQY
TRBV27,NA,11,ASSLFQGYEQY
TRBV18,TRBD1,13,ASSPGTGGTYEQY
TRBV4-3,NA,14,ASSQAGGGDYNEQF
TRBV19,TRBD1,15,ASSIRPGTAARYGYT
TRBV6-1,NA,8,ASLLNEQF
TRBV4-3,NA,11,ASSQDYGGSAF
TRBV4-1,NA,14,ASSSNVLGGNEKLF
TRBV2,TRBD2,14,ARFLIRDYPTDTQY
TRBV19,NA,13,ASSIGGAQNTEAF
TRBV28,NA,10,ASSPLYNEQF
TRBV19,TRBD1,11,ASSMLRQGDLD
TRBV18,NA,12,ASSPAARNTEAF
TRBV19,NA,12,ASSMGQVSYEQY
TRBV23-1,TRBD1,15,ASSLPETGGGYNEQF
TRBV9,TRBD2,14,ASSPGTSGSYGEQY
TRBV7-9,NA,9,ASSTREGYT
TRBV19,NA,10,ASSYSTGELF
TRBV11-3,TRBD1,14,ASSPSRTGMRDEQF
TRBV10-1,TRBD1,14,ASSVLIPRDSYGYT
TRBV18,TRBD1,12,ASSTGGVNQPQH
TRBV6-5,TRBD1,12,ASSPDRGRDEQY
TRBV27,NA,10,ASSLGRNEQF
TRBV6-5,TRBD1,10,ASSRQGNEQF